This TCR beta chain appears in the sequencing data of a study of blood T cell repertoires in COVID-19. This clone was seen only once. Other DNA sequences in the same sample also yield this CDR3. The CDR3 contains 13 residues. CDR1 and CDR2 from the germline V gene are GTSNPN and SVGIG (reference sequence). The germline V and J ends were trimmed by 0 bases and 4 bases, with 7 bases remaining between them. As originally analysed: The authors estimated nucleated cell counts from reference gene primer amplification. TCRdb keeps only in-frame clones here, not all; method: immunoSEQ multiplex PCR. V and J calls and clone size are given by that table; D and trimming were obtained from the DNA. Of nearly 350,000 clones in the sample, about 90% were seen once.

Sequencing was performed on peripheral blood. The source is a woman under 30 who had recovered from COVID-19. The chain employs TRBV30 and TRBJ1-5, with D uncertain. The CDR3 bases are TGTGCCTGGAGTGTACGACAAAATCAGCCCCAGCATTTT. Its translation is CAWSVRQNQPQHF.